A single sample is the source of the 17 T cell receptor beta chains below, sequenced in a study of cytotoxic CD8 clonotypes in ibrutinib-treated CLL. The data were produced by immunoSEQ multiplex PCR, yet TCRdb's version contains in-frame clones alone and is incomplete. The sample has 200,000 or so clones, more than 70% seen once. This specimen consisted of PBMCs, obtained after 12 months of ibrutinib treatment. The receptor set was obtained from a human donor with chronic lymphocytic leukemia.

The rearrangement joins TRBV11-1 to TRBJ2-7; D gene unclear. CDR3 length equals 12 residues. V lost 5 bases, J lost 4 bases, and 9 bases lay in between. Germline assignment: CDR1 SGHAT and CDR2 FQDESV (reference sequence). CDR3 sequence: CASSADWYEQYF. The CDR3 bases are TGTGCCAGCAGCGCCGACTGGTACGAGCAGTACTTC. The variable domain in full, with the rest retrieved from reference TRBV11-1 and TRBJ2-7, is EAEVAQSPRYKITEKSQAVAFWCDPISGHATLYWYRQILGQGPELLVQFQDESVVDDSQLPKDRFSAERLKGVDSTLKIQPAELGDSAMYLCASSADWYEQYFGPGTRLTVT.

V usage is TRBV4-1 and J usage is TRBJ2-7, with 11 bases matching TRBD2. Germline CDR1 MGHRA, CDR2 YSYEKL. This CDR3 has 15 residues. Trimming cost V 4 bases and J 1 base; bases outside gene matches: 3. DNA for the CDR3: TGCGCCAGCAGCCCTAGACTAGCGGGATCCTACGAGCAGTACTTC. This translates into CASSPRLAGSYEQYF.

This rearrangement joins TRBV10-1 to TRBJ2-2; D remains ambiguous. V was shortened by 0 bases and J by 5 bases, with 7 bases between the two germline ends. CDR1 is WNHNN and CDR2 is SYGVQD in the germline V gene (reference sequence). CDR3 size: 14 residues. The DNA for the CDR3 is TGCGCCAGCAGTGAGTCGGAACAAACCGGGGAGCTGTTTTTT. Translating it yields CASSESEQTGELFF.

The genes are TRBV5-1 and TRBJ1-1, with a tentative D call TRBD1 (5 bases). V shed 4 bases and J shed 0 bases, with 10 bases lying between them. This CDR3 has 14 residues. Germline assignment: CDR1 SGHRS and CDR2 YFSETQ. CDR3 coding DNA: TGCGCCAGCAGCCCCCAGGGACTGAACACTGAAGCTTTCTTT. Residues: CASSPQGLNTEAFF.

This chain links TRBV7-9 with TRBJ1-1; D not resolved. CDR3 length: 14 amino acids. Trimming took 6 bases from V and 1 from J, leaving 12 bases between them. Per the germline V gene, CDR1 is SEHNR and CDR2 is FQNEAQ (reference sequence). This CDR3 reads CASSPRYGNTEAFF. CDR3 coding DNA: TGTGCCAGCAGTCCGCGGTACGGGAACACTGAAGCTTTCTTT.

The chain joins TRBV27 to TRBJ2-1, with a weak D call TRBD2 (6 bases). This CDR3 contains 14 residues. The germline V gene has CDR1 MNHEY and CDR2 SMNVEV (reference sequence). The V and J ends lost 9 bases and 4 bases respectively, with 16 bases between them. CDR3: CASCRDSAYNEQFF. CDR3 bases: TGTGCCAGTTGCCGGGACTCGGCTTACAATGAGCAGTTCTTC.

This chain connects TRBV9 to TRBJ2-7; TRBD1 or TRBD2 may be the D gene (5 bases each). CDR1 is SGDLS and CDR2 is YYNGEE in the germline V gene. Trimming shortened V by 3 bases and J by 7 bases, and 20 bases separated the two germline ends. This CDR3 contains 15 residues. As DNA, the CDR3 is TGTGCCAGCAGCGCCACTGGATGGGACCTCTGGGAGCAGTACTTC. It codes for CASSATGWDLWEQYF.

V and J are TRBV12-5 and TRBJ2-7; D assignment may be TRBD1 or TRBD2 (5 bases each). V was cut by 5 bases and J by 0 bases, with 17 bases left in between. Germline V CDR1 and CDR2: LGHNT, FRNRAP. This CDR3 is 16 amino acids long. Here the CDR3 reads CASGEPGQGVSYEQYF. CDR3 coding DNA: TGTGCTAGTGGTGAACCGGGGCAGGGTGTCTCCTACGAGCAGTACTTC.

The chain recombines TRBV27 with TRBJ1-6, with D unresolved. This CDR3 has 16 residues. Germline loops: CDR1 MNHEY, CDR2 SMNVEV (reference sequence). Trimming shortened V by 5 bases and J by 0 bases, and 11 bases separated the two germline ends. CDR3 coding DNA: TGTGCCAGCAGTCCCACGGGGAGCTCCTATAATTCACCCCTCCACTTT. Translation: CASSPTGSSYNSPLHF.

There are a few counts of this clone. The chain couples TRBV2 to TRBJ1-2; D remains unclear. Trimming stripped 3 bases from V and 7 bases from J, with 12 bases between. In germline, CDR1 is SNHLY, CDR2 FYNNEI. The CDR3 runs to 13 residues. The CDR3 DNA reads TGTGCCAGCAGTGAGAGGTCTAGTGGTGGCTACACCTTC. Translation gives CASSERSSGGYTF.

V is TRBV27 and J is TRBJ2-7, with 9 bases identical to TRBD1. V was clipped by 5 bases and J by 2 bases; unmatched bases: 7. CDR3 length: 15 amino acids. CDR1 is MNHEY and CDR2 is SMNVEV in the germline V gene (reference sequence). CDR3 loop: CASSLAGTGTYEQYF. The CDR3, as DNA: TGTGCCAGCAGTCTAGCCGGGACAGGGACCTACGAGCAGTACTTC.

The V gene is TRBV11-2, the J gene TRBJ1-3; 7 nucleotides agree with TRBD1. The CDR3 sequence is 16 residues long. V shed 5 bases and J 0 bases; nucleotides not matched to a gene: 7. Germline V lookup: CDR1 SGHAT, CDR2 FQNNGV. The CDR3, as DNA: TGTGCCAGCAGCCTCTGGACAGGCATCTCTGGAAACACCATATATTTT. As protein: CASSLWTGISGNTIYF. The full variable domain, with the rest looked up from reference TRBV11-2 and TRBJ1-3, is EAGVAQSPRYKIIEKRQSVAFWCNPISGHATLYWYQQILGQGPKLLIQFQNNGVVDDSQLPKDRFSAERLKGVDSTLKIQPAKLEDSAVYLCASSLWTGISGNTIYFGEGSWLTVV.

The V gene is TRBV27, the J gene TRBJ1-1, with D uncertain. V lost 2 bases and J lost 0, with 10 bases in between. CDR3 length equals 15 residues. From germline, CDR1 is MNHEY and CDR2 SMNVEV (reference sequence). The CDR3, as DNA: TGTGCCAGCAGTTTAAGGCCTCACCTGAACACTGAAGCTTTCTTT. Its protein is CASSLRPHLNTEAFF.

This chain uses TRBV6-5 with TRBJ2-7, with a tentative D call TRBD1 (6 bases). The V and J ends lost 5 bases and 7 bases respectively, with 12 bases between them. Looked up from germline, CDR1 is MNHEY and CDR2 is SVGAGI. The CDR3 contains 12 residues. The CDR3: CASSPQGSEQYF. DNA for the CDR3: TGTGCCAGCAGTCCACAGGGATCGGAGCAGTACTTC.

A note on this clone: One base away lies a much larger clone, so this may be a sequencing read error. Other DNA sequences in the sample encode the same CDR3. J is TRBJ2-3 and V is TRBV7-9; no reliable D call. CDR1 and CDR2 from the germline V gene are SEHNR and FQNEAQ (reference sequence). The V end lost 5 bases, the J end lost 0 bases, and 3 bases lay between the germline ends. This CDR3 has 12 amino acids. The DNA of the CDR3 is TGTGCCAGCAGCCGCAGCACAGATACGCAGTATTTT. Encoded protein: CASSRSTDTQYF.

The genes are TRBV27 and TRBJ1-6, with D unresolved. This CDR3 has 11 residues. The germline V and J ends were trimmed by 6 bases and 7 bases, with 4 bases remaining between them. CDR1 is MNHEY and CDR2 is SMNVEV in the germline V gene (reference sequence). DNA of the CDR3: TGTGCCAGCAGCCCGAATTCACCCCTCCACTTT. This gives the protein CASSPNSPLHF.

The chain's CDR3 is CASSLVVSLRGEQYF. The CDR3 DNA reads TGTGCCAGCAGCTTAGTAGTATCTCTCCGTGGCGAGCAGTACTTC. The V gene is TRBV7-9, the J gene TRBJ2-7; D ambiguous. Between the trimmed V and J ends, which lost 1 base and 6 bases, there was a span of 16 bases. Germline CDR1 is SEHNR and CDR2 is FQNEAQ (reference sequence). CDR3 length: 15 amino acids.